Here is one TCR beta chain with its context. These data belong to a study of blood T cell repertoires in COVID-19. On the study more broadly: Spain, Italy and the United States supplied samples that represented acute and convalescent COVID-19.

The germline gives CDR1 SGHDN, CDR2 FVKESK. The CDR3 is made up of 14 amino acids. V was shortened by 2 bases and J by 5 bases, with 12 bases between the two germline ends. Per the study methods: The authors estimated nucleated cell counts from reference gene primer amplification. Clones were read by immunoSEQ multiplex PCR, and TCRdb kept only the in-frame ones, dropping some. From that table come the V and J calls and clone size; the DNA was used to work out D and trimming. Of around 260,000 clones listed, approximately 86% are singletons. The clonotype was recovered from a man aged 35 to 55 who had recovered from COVID-19. Sequencing used peripheral blood. V usage is TRBV14 and J usage is TRBJ2-5, with TRBD2 as a possible D gene (5 bases). The CDR3 sequence is CASSQRQQRETQYF. As DNA, the CDR3 is TGTGCCAGCAGCCAACGTCAACAGCGGGAGACCCAGTACTTC.